This is a list of T cell receptor beta chains from one sample in a study of blood T cell repertoires in COVID-19. Assay: immunoSEQ multiplex PCR; the TCRdb copy retains only in-frame clones and omits some. The repertoire holds 210,000 or so clones, around 83% seen once, with under 3.5% in the top ten. Sequenced material: peripheral blood. The receptors were gathered from a man in his fifties or sixties with active or convalescent COVID-19. The conserved cysteine and the conserved F or W are not part of the CDR3 here. The order of the fields is CDR3 length, V gene, clone size, CDR3 protein. Where a row states a size, it is once, few, many or the class of an expanded clone; other rows omit it.

>13|TRBV7-9|.
ASSLVADYSYEQY
>12|TRBV6-5|.
ASSYGQTYNEQF
>15|TRBV19|.
ASSRRGARSGSYEQY
>11|TRBV19|once
ASKRSGDTEAF
>13|TRBV4-1|few
ASSQGGLAGGLQY
>13|TRBV28|.
ASSLGGRDTDTQY
>11|TRBV9|many
ASSAGTGVGYT
>13|TRBV2|.
ASRPGTSLGGEQF
>9|TRBV5-6|few
ASSWDSKQF
>11|TRBV27|.
ATRGAASGTIY
>12|TRBV7-9|once
ASSLSGEGSPLH
>11|TRBV10-3|.
AISGYAENEAF
>9|TRBV11-2|few
ASSLGQYYT